The present T cell receptor (beta chain) was sequenced within a study of shared clonotypes between healthy human individuals (dated by TCRdb to the early 2020s). Describing the broader study: Three men and a couple of women, aged 18 to 49 years, made up the cohort. Between about 0.85 and 10 billion PBMCs per donor were obtained by leukapheresis. To increase sequencing depth and limit assay-specific biases, different laboratories used diverse techniques to prepare libraries and sequence TCR repertoires. The study deeply sequenced blood TCR repertoires of five healthy adults to estimate repertoire size and the extent of clonotype sharing between individuals. For each donor, three plates each were used for CD4 naive and CD4 memory, two plates were used for CD8 naive, and one plate was used for CD8 memory.

General findings and caveats noted by the study authors: The genetic and exposure-history diversity represented was limited by the small number of donors. Even with the large sequencing depth, rarefaction of the sorted-subset datasets indicated that sequencing was incomplete. Compared with non-shared clonotypes, the clonotypes found in all four sorted-subset donors had higher generation probabilities. Approximately 4.8% of naive CD4, 3.5% of naive CD8, around 2.3% of memory CD4, and about 0.4% of memory CD8 clonotypes were shared across a few donors. Naive subsets generally had larger estimated clonotype richness than memory subsets did. Based on pairwise subsampling, the degree of clonotype sharing among donors was expected to be affected by sequencing depth. Sampling was restricted to blood, and TCR repertoires in tissues likely differ from the TCR repertoires found in blood.

TCR CDR3 regions were amplified from genomic DNA by multiplex PCR using the deep immunoSEQ assay. For each cell subset, the extracted genomic DNA was distributed evenly across all wells of several immunoSEQ 96-well plates, and each plate served as one replicate. For sorted subsets, approximately 210 ng of genomic DNA, equivalent to tens of thousands of T cell genomes, went into each replicate PCR. The purified libraries were quantified using a Qubit 3.0 fluorometer, sized with a Bioanalyzer 2100, and then quantified again using the KAPA Library Quantification kit. Every immunoSEQ 96-well plate was sequenced on a separate single-read 150-cycle Illumina NextSeq 550 flow cell. In the original analysis: Because the immunoSEQ output included only junctional sequences and no quality scores, the filtering could not be the same as the filtering used for full-length reads. To assign V/J genes and CDR3, sequences were annotated using PyIR, a Python wrapper for IgBLAST v1.9, with IMGT germline references. Reads with weak V/J assignments (E-value above 1e-6), missing CDR3, stop codons, out-of-frame junctions, or ambiguous translated residues were removed. V3J clonotypes were defined by identical inferred V gene, J gene, and CDR3 amino acid sequence. The percentage overlap between two repertoires was calculated by dividing the number of shared unique clonotypes by the size of the smaller repertoire. Repertoire richness was assessed with RTK rarefaction, the Chao1 estimator, and Recon v2.1 estimates of unobserved clonotypes. Generation probabilities for all TCRbeta clonotypes obtained by the gDNA method from a handful of donors were computed using OLGA. The clones in this table, taken by TCRdb from immuneACCESS, are in-frame only. Not every clone is retained; where verified, under half of the shortfall comes from an unresolved V gene, and the cause of the rest is unknown. From that table come the V and J calls and clone size; the DNA was used to work out D and trimming. For this sample there are some 630,000 clones; 72% appear just once. Around 2% of the sample rests with the top ten.

A word on this clone: Its antigen is unknown. Base-call qualities are not available, and no considerably larger clone is one nucleotide away.

Healthy HIV-negative adults with no recently reported acute infections or vaccinations were included as donors. Every donor was a Caucasian adult residing in Nashville, Tennessee, USA. CD4+ T cells were enriched through magnetic negative selection, after which naive cells were positively selected on CD45RA and the remaining negative fraction served as the memory subset. After blood collection by leukapheresis, PBMCs were isolated using Ficoll-Histopaque density gradient centrifugation and then cryopreserved in the vapor phase of liquid nitrogen. Analytical flow cytometry was used to check the purity and quantity of every magnetically sorted T cell population. Genomic DNA was isolated from each sorted fraction and quantified by UV absorbance on a Nanodrop 2000c. Spanning cysteine to phenylalanine, the CDR3 consists of 14 amino acids. Kept here is only the CDR3 DNA, which spans 42 bases and is read in frame from base 1. V gives up 3 bases and J gives up 2 bases, and the segment between their germline ends measures 12 bases. For CDR1 and CDR2, the germline V gene lists SGDLS and YYNGEE.

Recombination joined TRBV9 with TRBJ2-7; too little of a D gene remains to name it. This clonotype was obtained from a woman aged 25-40 years in good health. The sequencing input was memory CD4+ T cells sorted from blood. In the paper's terms, the cell subset or site label means: CD45RA-negative fraction. The CDR3 reads CASSANAGTYEQYF. Read as DNA, the sequence is TGTGCCAGCAGCGCGAATGCAGGAACCTACGAGCAGTACTTC.